Listed below are T cell receptor beta chains from one sample, sequenced in a study of blood T cells in healthy people across ages. TCRdb passed the 5' RACE reads through MiXCR, listing each CDR3 protein once. The table includes around 1,500,000 distinct CDR3 sequences, 28% detected once. Sequenced input: blood. The receptors stem from a woman between 25 and 40 years old in good health. Each CDR3 is given with its conserved first and last residue. Each record gives: J gene, V gene, clone size, CDR3 protein. Clone size is given for some rows only: seen once, a few or many times, or a class if the clone is expanded.

j_call: TRBJ1-1
v_call: TRBV11-2
clone_size: -
cdr3_aa: CASSSTEGGEAFF

j_call: TRBJ1-1
v_call: TRBV5-1
clone_size: -
cdr3_aa: CASSSVLNTEAFF

j_call: TRBJ2-3
v_call: TRBV28
clone_size: -
cdr3_aa: CASRSRRGAFTDTQYF

j_call: TRBJ2-1
v_call: TRBV5-1
clone_size: few
cdr3_aa: CASSGTGLLIAYNEQFF

j_call: TRBJ2-7
v_call: TRBV5-1
clone_size: few
cdr3_aa: CASSLEAGGMINEQYF

j_call: TRBJ2-7
v_call: TRBV15
clone_size: many
cdr3_aa: CATSRGRQYEQYF

j_call: TRBJ1-4
v_call: TRBV5-6
clone_size: -
cdr3_aa: CASSLLQGGEKLFF

j_call: TRBJ2-6
v_call: TRBV11-2
clone_size: few
cdr3_aa: CASSLSFIGLAGIGANVLTF

j_call: TRBJ1-2
v_call: TRBV12-3/TRBV12-4
clone_size: -
cdr3_aa: CASSSGQTLIYGYTF

j_call: TRBJ2-5
v_call: TRBV11-2
clone_size: few
cdr3_aa: CASSPPWTGGLETQYF

j_call: TRBJ2-7
v_call: TRBV4-1
clone_size: -
cdr3_aa: CASSPTGRARLVIDVYEQYF

j_call: TRBJ2-1
v_call: TRBV7-2
clone_size: once
cdr3_aa: CASRGGTSGSDEQFF

j_call: TRBJ2-1
v_call: TRBV9
clone_size: -
cdr3_aa: CASSVAPGQGRDEQFF

j_call: TRBJ2-2
v_call: TRBV5-1
clone_size: few
cdr3_aa: CASSLTGGTNTGELFF

j_call: TRBJ1-2
v_call: TRBV20-1
clone_size: few
cdr3_aa: CSAVATPSRGLALNYGYTF

j_call: TRBJ1-5
v_call: TRBV6-5
clone_size: few
cdr3_aa: CASSKQGKSNQPQHF

j_call: TRBJ2-3
v_call: TRBV7-9
clone_size: -
cdr3_aa: CSSSSSAWTGSTDTQYF

j_call: TRBJ1-1
v_call: TRBV3-1
clone_size: -
cdr3_aa: CASSQEGSNTEAFF

j_call: TRBJ2-7
v_call: TRBV4-1
clone_size: -
cdr3_aa: CASSQEEPYEQYF

j_call: TRBJ2-1
v_call: TRBV7-9
clone_size: -
cdr3_aa: CASSGGTGGSDEQFF

j_call: TRBJ2-3
v_call: TRBV12-3/TRBV12-4
clone_size: few
cdr3_aa: CAWGPGGADTQYF

j_call: TRBJ1-4
v_call: TRBV10-2
clone_size: -
cdr3_aa: CASRDRTNEKLFF

j_call: TRBJ2-1
v_call: TRBV7-2
clone_size: many
cdr3_aa: CASSPGLRGYEQFF

j_call: TRBJ2-3
v_call: TRBV6-6
clone_size: -
cdr3_aa: CASMGEALTDTQYF

j_call: TRBJ2-7
v_call: TRBV18
clone_size: many
cdr3_aa: CASSPFSPGSSSYEQYF

j_call: TRBJ1-1
v_call: TRBV12-3/TRBV12-4
clone_size: few
cdr3_aa: CASSRQTAMNTEAFF

j_call: TRBJ2-7
v_call: TRBV29-1
clone_size: -
cdr3_aa: CSARDGAGGREQYF

j_call: TRBJ2-7
v_call: TRBV28
clone_size: few
cdr3_aa: CASSLAGGFDEQYF

j_call: TRBJ2-1
v_call: TRBV12-3/TRBV12-4
clone_size: few
cdr3_aa: CASSLGTSDEQFF

j_call: TRBJ2-5
v_call: TRBV7-3
clone_size: many
cdr3_aa: CASSLTPGETQYF

j_call: TRBJ1-1
v_call: TRBV15
clone_size: few
cdr3_aa: CATSRGAGERSTEAFF

j_call: TRBJ2-1
v_call: TRBV6-6
clone_size: -
cdr3_aa: CASSYPGAENYNEQFF

j_call: TRBJ2-1
v_call: TRBV12-3/TRBV12-4
clone_size: few
cdr3_aa: CASSLRRGGLGEQFF

j_call: TRBJ1-1
v_call: TRBV3-1
clone_size: -
cdr3_aa: CASSQLTGGKAFF

j_call: TRBJ2-2
v_call: TRBV20-1
clone_size: -
cdr3_aa: CSARDSDRGQTGELFF

j_call: -
v_call: TRBV14
clone_size: -
cdr3_aa: CASSLSPRRETQYF

j_call: TRBJ1-2
v_call: TRBV6-5
clone_size: -
cdr3_aa: CASRRRANVMGGYTF

j_call: TRBJ2-7
v_call: TRBV7-2
clone_size: many
cdr3_aa: CASSPDAYEQYF

j_call: TRBJ2-5
v_call: TRBV24-1
clone_size: -
cdr3_aa: CATSDPGLQETQYF

j_call: TRBJ2-7
v_call: TRBV9
clone_size: few
cdr3_aa: CASSGRDTPYEQYF

j_call: TRBJ2-1
v_call: TRBV29-1
clone_size: -
cdr3_aa: CSVEDLKVSSYNEQFF

j_call: TRBJ1-3
v_call: TRBV7-9
clone_size: -
cdr3_aa: CASSQGQPSGNTIYF

j_call: TRBJ1-5
v_call: TRBV29-1
clone_size: many
cdr3_aa: CSVDPGTGVSNQPQHF

j_call: TRBJ2-4
v_call: TRBV20-1
clone_size: many
cdr3_aa: CSARKPGGENIQYF

j_call: TRBJ1-2
v_call: TRBV19
clone_size: -
cdr3_aa: CASRPPSMGGYTF

j_call: TRBJ2-1
v_call: TRBV19
clone_size: -
cdr3_aa: CASRGLAGGREQFF

j_call: TRBJ2-3
v_call: TRBV7-9
clone_size: many
cdr3_aa: CASSLGLAGSDTQYF